This TCR beta chain was found in a study of technical replicates of blood from a few donors. CDR1 and CDR2 from the germline V gene are MNHEY and SVGAGI. Unmatched junction bases numbered 10, after V lost 4 bases and J lost 3 bases. This CDR3 contains 16 residues. The assay was immunoSEQ multiplex PCR, and TCRdb's table has in-frame clones only and misses some. The data contain 45,000 to 55,000 clones, 94% of them seen just once; the ten biggest clones take up about 0.22%. V usage is TRBV6-5 and J usage is TRBJ1-1; 8 nucleotides agree with TRBD1. Sequenced: T cells isolated from PBMCs. The clonotype was recovered from a human donor in good health. The CDR3 nucleotides are TGTGCCAGCAGTTCGGACAGGGTAAGGCGGCACACTGAAGCTTTCTTT. The encoded protein is CASSSDRVRRHTEAFF.